This T cell receptor (beta chain) was sequenced in a study of blood T cell repertoires in COVID-19. Turning to the study itself: Acute and convalescent COVID-19 samples came from the United States, Italy and Spain. The cDNA or gDNA used as material had been derived from T cells, B-cell-depleted T cells, or PBMCs.

The sample holds a few counts of this clone. In the authors' methods: How many nucleated cells were present was estimated from reference gene primer amplification. Data came from immunoSEQ multiplex PCR; TCRdb stores just in-frame clones and leaves some out. V and J calls plus clone size are reproduced from that table; the DNA served to infer D and trimming. The table records about 490,000 clones, approximately 85% of them present only once. CDR1 SNHLY and CDR2 FYNNEI come from the germline V gene. The V gene lost 7 bases and the J gene lost 4 bases, with 11 bases spanning the gap. There are 13 residues in the CDR3.

This clonotype was sampled from a human donor in a cohort sampled during active COVID-19. The chain joins TRBV2 to TRBJ1-3, with D unresolved. Sequencing used peripheral blood. CDR3 region: CASMTSAGNTIYF. The CDR3 nucleotides are TGTGCCAGCATGACATCGGCCGGAAACACCATATATTTT.